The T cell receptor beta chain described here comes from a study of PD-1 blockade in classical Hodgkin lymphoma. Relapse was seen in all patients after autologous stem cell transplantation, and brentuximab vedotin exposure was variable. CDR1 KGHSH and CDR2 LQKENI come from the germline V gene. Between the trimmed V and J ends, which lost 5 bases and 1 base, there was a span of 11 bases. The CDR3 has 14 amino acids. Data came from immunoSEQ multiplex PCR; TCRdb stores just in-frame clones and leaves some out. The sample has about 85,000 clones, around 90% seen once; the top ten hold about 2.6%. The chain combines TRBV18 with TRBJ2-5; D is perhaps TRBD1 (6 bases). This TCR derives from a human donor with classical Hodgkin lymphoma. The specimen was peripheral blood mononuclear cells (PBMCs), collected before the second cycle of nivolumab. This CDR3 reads CASSSLDSQETQYF. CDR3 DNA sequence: TGTGCCAGCTCATCCCTGGACAGCCAAGAGACCCAGTACTTC.